This T cell receptor beta chain was sequenced in a study of cytomegalovirus exposure and HLA in healthy donors. Whole-study findings and limits: It was likely that a cluster of highly shared sequence variants was a sequencing artifact. Certain indistinguishable V segments, among them TRBV6-2 and TRBV6-3, were excluded.

This CDR3 is 15 amino acids long. V lost 5 bases and J lost 6; bases outside the gene matches: 8. Germline loops: CDR1 SGHTA, CDR2 FQGNSA. Concerning this clone: No antigen is known for it.

Use of 60 Vbeta and 13 Jbeta primers characterized the PCR. TCRdb's copy holds only in-frame clones and misses some; the assay was immunoSEQ multiplex PCR. The sample holds roughly 130,000 clones, around three quarters seen once. The chain joins TRBV7-2 to TRBJ2-2; TRBD1 matches at 8 bases. The source of this sequence is a man younger than 40 in good health and CMV-seronegative. Input material: PBMCs. This chain's CDR3 is CASSTTLTGAGELFF. CDR3 in DNA: TGTGCCAGCAGCACCACCCTGACAGGGGCCGGGGAGCTGTTTTTT.